This entry lists 20 T cell receptor beta chains sequenced from one sample in a study of blood T cell repertoires in COVID-19. Some clones are missing from TCRdb's copy, which holds only in-frame ones; the method was immunoSEQ multiplex PCR. There are over 350,000 clones in the sample; 70% to 90% occur only once, and under 2% lies in the top ten. Sequenced: PBMCs or T cells enriched from blood (not recorded which). Source of these receptors: a woman aged 18-29 years with acute COVID-19.

The chain joins TRBV9 to TRBJ1-2, with 9 bases aligning to TRBD1. CDR3 length equals 15 residues. Per germline, CDR1 SGDLS and CDR2 YYNGEE. After removal of 5 bases from V and 2 bases from J, the junction contained 7 bases not matched to a gene. The CDR3 sequence is CASSVSTGGNYGYTF. The DNA of the CDR3 is TGTGCCAGCAGTGTATCGACAGGGGGAAACTATGGCTACACCTTC. Supplemented by reference TRBV9 and TRBJ1-2, the full variable domain reads DSGVTQTPKHLITATGQRVTLRCSPRSGDLSVYWYQQSLDQGLQFLIQYYNGEERAKGNILERFSAQQFPDLHSELNLSSLELGDSALYFCASSVSTGGNYGYTFGSGTRLTVV.

This chain connects TRBV2 to TRBJ2-1; D might be TRBD2 (7 bases). V was clipped by 6 bases and J by 5 bases, with 17 bases between them. Germline loops: CDR1 SNHLY, CDR2 FYNNEI. This CDR3 is built from 15 residues. The CDR3 DNA sequence: TGTGCCAGCAGCCTGGGGGGGGCCTTCGACAATGAGCAGTTCTTC. The encoded protein is CASSLGGAFDNEQFF.

The chain is built from TRBV30 and TRBJ2-7; 7 bases are shared with TRBD2. V shed 3 bases and J 3 bases; nucleotides not matched to a gene: 5. The CDR3 runs to 13 residues. The germline V gene encodes CDR1 GTSNPN and CDR2 SVGIG (reference sequence). The CDR3, as DNA: TGTGCCTGGAGCGTAGGGGAGGGCTACGAGCAGTACTTC. Residues: CAWSVGEGYEQYF.

The chain couples TRBV9 to TRBJ2-7; TRBD2 agrees at 9 bases. The CDR3 is 14 residues long. V shed 0 bases and J 4 bases; nucleotides not matched to a gene: 2. Germline V CDR1 and CDR2: SGDLS, YYNGEE. In nucleotides, the CDR3 is TGTGCCAGCAGCGTAGGCGGGAGGGGTTACGAGCAGTACTTC. It specifies CASSVGGRGYEQYF.

The rearrangement joins TRBV5-6 to TRBJ1-1, with 8 bases matching TRBD1. The CDR3 is 15 residues long. Unmatched junction bases numbered 8, after V lost 3 bases and J lost 4 bases. Germline V CDR1 and CDR2: SGHDT, YYEEEE. CDR3 sequence: CASSYGQGWGTEAFF. In DNA form, the CDR3 reads TGTGCCAGCAGCTACGGACAGGGCTGGGGCACTGAAGCTTTCTTT.

The V and J genes are TRBV6-5 and TRBJ1-5; 9 bases fit TRBD1. Trimming cost V 4 bases and J 6 bases; bases outside gene matches: 10. CDR1 MNHEY and CDR2 SVGAGI come from the germline V gene. The CDR3 totals 16 residues. The CDR3 bases are TGTGCCAGCAGTTCACGACCCGGGACAGGGAGTCAGCCCCAGCATTTT. Translation: CASSSRPGTGSQPQHF.

This clone occurred a few times. V and J are TRBV12-3 or TRBV12-4 and TRBJ2-7, with D unresolved. Between the trimmed V and J ends, which lost 5 bases and 4 bases, there was a span of 9 bases. The CDR3 has 12 amino acids. The DNA of the CDR3 is TGTGCCAGCAGTACCCGAGGTTACGAGCAGTACTTC. Protein sequence: CASSTRGYEQYF.

This clone was detected a few times. The rearrangement uses TRBV9 and TRBJ1-3, with D hard to call. V was shortened by 4 bases and J by 7 bases, with 18 bases between the two germline ends. This CDR3 spans 15 amino acids. Germline loops: CDR1 SGDLS, CDR2 YYNGEE. The chain's CDR3 is CASSRGSGNLNTIYF. As DNA, the CDR3 is TGTGCCAGCAGCCGCGGGTCTGGGAATCTGAACACCATATATTTT.

The chain joins TRBV30 to TRBJ2-3; D is undetermined. CDR1 is GTSNPN and CDR2 is SVGIG in the germline V gene (reference sequence). This CDR3 has 13 residues. V dropped 0 bases and J dropped 4 bases, with 8 bases sitting between them. The CDR3 coding sequence is TGTGCCTGGAGTGTACAACCTCCAGATACGCAGTATTTT. As protein: CAWSVQPPDTQYF.

The rearrangement joins TRBV19 to TRBJ2-6, with D possibly TRBD1 on 6 matching bases. CDR1 LNHDA and CDR2 SQIVND come from the germline V gene (reference sequence). V was cut by 6 bases and J by 1 base, with 22 bases left in between. The CDR3 covers 19 residues. CDR3 bases: TGTGCCAGTAGCTATCTCCCCGGACAGAGGTCTTCTGGGGCCAACGTCCTGACTTTC. It yields the protein CASSYLPGQRSSGANVLTF.

The CDR3 protein is CASSYSASGVSYEQYF. CDR3 sequence (DNA): TGTGCCAGCAGTTACTCGGCTAGCGGAGTTTCCTACGAGCAGTACTTC. The rearrangement uses TRBV6-2 or TRBV6-3 and TRBJ2-7, with 7 bases identical to TRBD2. The CDR3 sequence is 16 residues long. Trimming cost V 0 bases and J 1 base; bases outside gene matches: 6. Germline V gene lookup returns CDR1 MNHEY and CDR2 SVGEGT.

In nucleotides, the CDR3 is TGTGCCAGCAGCTTAGAGAGTTCCGGGGAGCTGTTTTTT. Its translation: CASSLESSGELFF. The chain combines TRBV11-2 with TRBJ2-2, with D unresolved. The CDR3 extends over 13 amino acids. Looked up from germline, CDR1 is SGHAT and CDR2 is FQNNGV. Trimming took off 0 bases at V and 6 bases at J, with 5 bases between the two ends.

The gene calls are TRBV28 and TRBJ2-1, with 9 bases fitting TRBD1. There are 17 residues in the CDR3. CDR1 and CDR2 (germline): MDHEN, SYDVKM. Germline trimming cut 5 bases from V and 2 bases from J; bases unmatched to any gene: 10. CDR3 nucleotide sequence: TGTGCCAGCAGTGACCAAACAGGGGGCAGCCCCTACAATGAGCAGTTCTTC. Translated, it gives CASSDQTGGSPYNEQFF.

This chain links TRBV2 with TRBJ1-5; D is unclear. The V end lost 3 bases, the J end lost 2 bases, and 11 bases lay between the germline ends. In germline, CDR1 is SNHLY, CDR2 FYNNEI. The CDR3 length is 15 residues. The CDR3 sequence is CASSESGFGNQPQHF. The CDR3 nucleotides are TGTGCCAGCAGTGAGTCGGGTTTTGGCAATCAGCCCCAGCATTTT.

The chain recombines TRBV6-6 with TRBJ2-1; D uncertain. The germline V and J ends were trimmed by 0 bases and 2 bases, with 8 bases remaining between them. Germline CDR1 is MNHNY and CDR2 is SVGAGI (reference sequence). This CDR3 spans 15 amino acids. The DNA of the CDR3 is TGTGCCAGCAGTTACTCGAGAGGTACCTACAATGAGCAGTTCTTC. Encoded protein: CASSYSRGTYNEQFF.

The chain recombines TRBV11-2 with TRBJ2-7; D gene unclear. CDR3 length equals 11 residues. The V end was cut by 6 bases, the J end by 6 bases, with 9 bases between. Germline-derived CDR1 and CDR2 are SGHAT and FQNNGV. CDR3 amino acids: CASSFYGEQYF. CDR3 nucleotides: TGTGCCAGCAGTTTCTATGGCGAGCAGTACTTC. Together with reference TRBV11-2 and TRBJ2-7, the CDR3 gives the full variable domain: EAGVAQSPRYKIIEKRQSVAFWCNPISGHATLYWYQQILGQGPKLLIQFQNNGVVDDSQLPKDRFSAERLKGVDSTLKIQPAKLEDSAVYLCASSFYGEQYFGPGTRLTVT.

This sequence joins TRBV7-8 and TRBJ2-7; D not certain. CDR3 size: 15 residues. Germline V lookup: CDR1 SGHVS, CDR2 FQNEAQ. V was trimmed by 6 bases and J by 4 bases, leaving 19 bases between them. The DNA of the CDR3 is TGTGCCAGCAGGGGTGGGCCACAAGGCACGTACGAGCAGTACTTC. Its translation: CASRGGPQGTYEQYF.

This clone was counted once. V usage is TRBV21-1 and J usage is TRBJ2-7; TRBD2 was called by the table and not checked on the DNA. TRBV21-1 is shown as a pseudogene. This CDR3 has 17 residues. CDR3 DNA sequence: TGTGCCAGCAGCGAGACTAGCGGGGGACTCCAGTCCTACGAGCAGTACTTC. This gives the protein CASSETSGGLQSYEQYF.

The genes are TRBV6-5 and TRBJ2-5, with 9 bases fitting TRBD2. The CDR3 is 14 residues long. Germline V CDR1 and CDR2: MNHEY, SVGAGI. The J segment lost 4 bases and the V segment lost 7 bases, leaving 7 bases of the junction unmatched. CDR3 sequence: CASTRAGGPETQYF. The CDR3 nucleotides read TGTGCCAGCACTCGGGCGGGAGGGCCAGAGACCCAGTACTTC.

The CDR3 loop is CASSSPRQGRMNTEAFF. Here the CDR3 DNA reads TGTGCCAGCAGCTCACCTCGACAGGGGAGGATGAACACTGAAGCTTTCTTT. V gene TRBV7-9 combines with J gene TRBJ1-1; 8 nucleotides line up with TRBD1. CDR1 and CDR2 from the germline V gene are SEHNR and FQNEAQ (reference sequence). The length of the CDR3 is 17 residues. The J segment lost 0 bases and the V segment lost 4 bases, leaving 10 bases of the junction unmatched.